The sequence of this T cell receptor (beta chain) was determined in a study of T cell clones after liver transplantation (dated by TCRdb to the late 2010s). Study-wide context: ITN030ST, the source of the samples, was a randomized trial that attempted immunosuppression withdrawal within 2 years of liver transplantation. Donor-reactive T cell clones were identified by TCRbeta sequencing after a pre-transplant mixed lymphocyte reaction and then tracked in post-transplant blood. As an antigen-independent comparator for the donor-reactive sequences, third party-reactive TCRbeta sequences from pre-transplant MLRs were identified as well. Three of the eight recipients were HCV-positive; the others were transplanted for non-autoimmune, non-viral indications. Until randomization at 12-24 months post-transplant, subjects were given standard immunosuppression, with no induction therapy. Tolerance was defined as complete withdrawal of immunosuppression for at least one year without a rise in liver enzymes beyond twice the upper limit of normal. Blood samples were collected pre-transplant, then pre-randomization ahead of withdrawal, and finally post-randomization once withdrawal had either been completed or failed. A cohort of 8 liver transplant recipients was studied, of whom 3 were classified as tolerant and 5 as non-tolerant.

Taken from cysteine to phenylalanine, the CDR3 has 16 residues. The only DNA kept is the CDR3, 48 bases in frame from the first base. Looking up the germline V gene (reference sequence) yields CDR1 LNHDA and CDR2 SQIVND. Relative to germline, V is 5 bases shorter and J is 4 bases shorter, with 17 bases between their ends. A word on this clone: Its antigen target is currently unknown. No base quality values were provided; no much bigger clone lies one nucleotide off.

Using immunoSEQ, frozen genomic DNA was subjected to high-throughput TCRbeta CDR3 sequencing, a process that included PCR amplification, mapping, bias correction and internal controls. Turning to the authors' computational methods: Only productive rearrangements were retained, and each unique TCRbeta sequence was defined by its CDR3 nucleotide sequence together with its V and J gene. For a sequence to be called donor-reactive, it needed a frequency of at least 0.01% and at least 5-fold expansion in CFSE-low cells compared with unstimulated pre-transplant cells. Per-subject minimum frequency thresholds, based on the lowest-template unstimulated sample, ensured at least 90% detection power. Jensen-Shannon divergence between the top 1000 TCRbeta sequences post-transplant and pre-transplant was used to measure repertoire turnover. Changes in detection of donor-reactive sequences were tested with two-sided Fisher's exact tests. Here the immuneACCESS table is served through TCRdb, limited to in-frame sequences with V and J called. Missing clones are a known gap in these copies; in checked studies unresolved V genes cover under half, and the rest lacks a known reason. V and J calls and clone size are as listed in that table; D and trimming were resolved from the DNA. Counted in this sample were around 97,000 clones; about 81% of them appeared once. The top ten constitute approximately 2.8% of the sample.

Unstimulated PBMCs, after thawing, were stained for CD3, CD4 and CD8 and then FACS-sorted into CD3+CD4+ and CD3+CD8+ populations. Each of the 8 studied subjects was randomized to immunosuppression withdrawal. The Qiagen DNeasy Blood and Tissue Kit was used to isolate genomic DNA. The study at large found these results: In a couple of subjects, low numbers of available donor cells limited the measurable donor-reactive repertoire. Circulating donor-reactive CD4 TCRbeta sequences fell significantly post-transplant in most of the 8 subjects, irrespective of tolerance or HCV status. After accounting for repertoire turnover, donor-reactive detection was significantly reduced in 7 of 8 subjects for CD4 and 8 of 8 for CD8. The conclusions were preliminary, being limited by small, heterogeneous patient numbers and by non-standardized post-transplant time points. Since no allograft tissue specimens were available, donor-reactive T cells may have migrated into the graft instead of being deleted. The decline in donor-reactive sequences exceeded the decline in third party-reactive sequences, suggesting partial antigen-specific deletion that was unrelated to withdrawal success.

This chain joins TRBV19 to TRBJ1-4; there is no confident call for the D gene. This TCR derives from a human patient who received a liver transplant. Where a transplant has occurred, the graft donor may have supplied some of the T cells. Sample: CD4+ T cells from blood, taken approximately 43 months after liver transplant. At the DNA level, the sequence is TGTGCCAGTAGTTTGCCGGTTGGGCAGCTTAATGAAAAACTGTTTTTT. This gives the protein CASSLPVGQLNEKLFF.